A selection of T cell receptor beta chains follows, all from one sample in a study of T cell changes during pregnancy in multiple sclerosis. Produced via immunoSEQ multiplex PCR; TCRdb's table is partial and in-frame only. The sample has approximately 50,000 clones; 80% to 95% are singletons. Here the sequenced sample was peripheral blood, taken in the third trimester of pregnancy. The origin of the receptors is a female donor in good health, enrolled as a control in a pregnancy study. Each CDR3 is given with its conserved first and last residue. A D gene is named only where the DNA matches it firmly. Size is omitted from some rows. Given values are once, few, many or a class for expanded clones.

d_call	v_call	j_call	clone_size	cdr3_nt	cdr3_aa
TRBD1	TRBV9	TRBJ1-5	.	TGTGCCAGCAGCGTAGGGGACAGCCTGTATCAGCCCCAGCATTTT	CASSVGDSLYQPQHF
.	TRBV6-5	TRBJ1-1	.	TGTGCCAGCAGTTCATCCTCGGACGGGGCTGAAGCTTTCTTT	CASSSSSDGAEAFF
TRBD1	TRBV5-6	TRBJ1-1	.	TGTGCCAGCAGCTTTCGTGGGACAGGGGACATAAACACTGAAGCTTTCTTT	CASSFRGTGDINTEAFF
TRBD1	TRBV4-3	TRBJ2-5	.	TGCGCCAGCAGCCTACTTTGGGACAGTCCGCGGGAGACCCAGTACTTC	CASSLLWDSPRETQYF
TRBD2	TRBV6-1	TRBJ2-2	.	TGTGCCAGCAGTGAACCTAGCGGGAGAACGGTCGGGGAGCTGTTTTTT	CASSEPSGRTVGELFF
TRBD2	TRBV11-3	TRBJ2-3	.	TGTGCCAGCAGCTCGGGACTAGGGACAGATACGCAGTATTTT	CASSSGLGTDTQYF
.	TRBV4-1	TRBJ2-3	once	TGCGCCAGCAGCCAAGACACGGGGGGCACAGATACGCAGTATTTT	CASSQDTGGTDTQYF
.	TRBV6-5	TRBJ2-5	.	TGTGCCAGCAGTTACGACGGGGACACGTACCAAGAGACCCAGTACTTC	CASSYDGDTYQETQYF
TRBD2	TRBV6-5	TRBJ2-7	.	TGTGCCAGCAGTTACTCGGCGGGGGGGGCAAGAGAGCAGTACTTC	CASSYSAGGAREQYF
TRBD2	TRBV5-4	TRBJ2-1	.	TGTGCCAGCAGCTCGGGACTAGCGGGGTTCAATGAGCAGTTCTTC	CASSSGLAGFNEQFF
.	TRBV28	TRBJ1-1	.	TGTGCCAGCAGTCCCGGGGGGGGGAGGGCTGAAGCTTTCTTT	CASSPGGGRAEAFF
.	TRBV11-2	TRBJ1-1	.	TGTGCCAGCGGAGGGACTGAAGCTTTCTTT	CASGGTEAFF
TRBD1	TRBV7-9	TRBJ2-7	.	TGTGCCAGCAGCGACAGGGAATGGAGCTACGAGCAGTACTTC	CASSDREWSYEQYF
.	TRBV16	TRBJ1-5	.	TGTGCCAGCAGCCAAACATGGCTTAGCAATCAGCCCCAGCATTTT	CASSQTWLSNQPQHF
.	TRBV7-7	TRBJ2-1	few	TGTGCCAGCAGCTTTGCGCCGACTGCTGAGCAGTTCTTC	CASSFAPTAEQFF
.	TRBV19	TRBJ2-2	.	TGTGCCAGTAGTATCCCCGGAGGTACCGGGGAGCTGTTTTTT	CASSIPGGTGELFF
.	TRBV5-6	TRBJ2-3	.	TGTGCCAGCAGCTTGAGATTTCAGGGTTCTCTTACGCAGTATTTT	CASSLRFQGSLTQYF
.	TRBV2	TRBJ1-3	.	TGTGCCAGCATTGCGGACAAGGGGGGGACCCAAAACACCATATATTTT	CASIADKGGTQNTIYF
.	TRBV27	TRBJ1-2	.	TGTGCCAGCAGCCCACGGGGAGAACTGGCCTATGGCTACACCTTC	CASSPRGELAYGYTF
.	TRBV18	TRBJ2-7	.	TGTGCCAGCTCACCACGAGAGAGCTACGAGCAGTACTTC	CASSPRESYEQYF
TRBD2	TRBV2	TRBJ2-7	.	TGTGCCAGCACTGGGGTTGGACTAGCGGGTACGGAGCAGTACTTC	CASTGVGLAGTEQYF
.	TRBV19	TRBJ2-3	.	TGTGCCAGTAGCCCCGGTGGCACAGATACGCAGTATTTT	CASSPGGTDTQYF
.	TRBV4-2	TRBJ2-3	.	TGTGCCAGCAGCCAAGATCCTAGAGGCGATACGCAGTATTTT	CASSQDPRGDTQYF
.	TRBV27	TRBJ1-5	few	TGTGCCAGCAGTTTATATCCCGCAGGGAAGAATCAGCCCCAGCATTTT	CASSLYPAGKNQPQHF
TRBD1	TRBV27	TRBJ1-5	.	TGTGCCAGCAGCCAAGGGACAGGGGATCGGCCCCAGCATTTT	CASSQGTGDRPQHF
.	TRBV4-3	TRBJ2-1	.	TGCGCCAGCAGCCAAGAGCTATTCGTAGAAAATGAGCAGTTCTTC	CASSQELFVENEQFF
TRBD1	TRBV30	TRBJ1-1	.	TGTGCCTGGAGTCCTGACAGGGTAGCCGAAGCTTTCTTT	CAWSPDRVAEAFF
.	TRBV19	TRBJ1-5	.	TGTGCCAGTAGGGGCAGGAATCAGCCCCAGCATTTT	CASRGRNQPQHF
.	TRBV7-9	TRBJ2-5	.	TGTGCCAGCAGCTTAAGACAGGGAGGTTGGGAGACCCAGTACTTC	CASSLRQGGWETQYF
.	TRBV10-3	TRBJ1-1	.	TGTGCCTCAACGTGGGGGGCTGAAGCTTTCTTT	CASTWGAEAFF
.	TRBV6-5	TRBJ1-1	.	TGTGCCAGCAGTTCGCCTACCGCGAACACTGAAGCTTTCTTT	CASSSPTANTEAFF
.	TRBV27	TRBJ2-3	.	TGTGCCAGCAGTTCCACATCGTCTGGGAGGACAGATACGCAGTATTTT	CASSSTSSGRTDTQYF
.	TRBV4-3	TRBJ1-1	.	TGCGCCAGCAGCCAAGATTTTGGGGGGGGCACTGAAGCTTTCTTT	CASSQDFGGGTEAFF
TRBD1	TRBV9	TRBJ2-7	.	TGTGCCAGCAGCCTAGGGACAGAATACGAGCAGTACTTC	CASSLGTEYEQYF
.	TRBV5-8	TRBJ2-4	.	TGTGCCAGCAGCCGGGGTCACTCAGCCAAAAACATTCAGTACTTC	CASSRGHSAKNIQYF
.	TRBV28	TRBJ2-5	once	TGTGCCAGCAGTTTGCCGAGGGAGACCCAGTACTTC	CASSLPRETQYF
TRBD2	TRBV9	TRBJ2-5	.	TGTGCCAGCAGCGTAACAGCGGGGGGTTGGGAGACCCAGTACTTC	CASSVTAGGWETQYF
TRBD1	TRBV6-5	TRBJ2-7	.	TGTGCCAGCAGTTACTCGAAGGACAGGGGGTACGAGCAGTACTTC	CASSYSKDRGYEQYF
.	TRBV6-6	TRBJ1-5	.	TGTGCCAGCAGTTACGGGGGGTCGGATCAGCCCCAGCATTTT	CASSYGGSDQPQHF
TRBD1	TRBV14	TRBJ2-4	.	TGTGCCAGCAGCCAACAACAGGGGGGAGTTAAGTACTTC	CASSQQQGGVKYF
.	TRBV28	TRBJ2-7	.	TGTGCCAGCACCCTTTCGACAGGACCAGCCTACGAGCAGTACTTC	CASTLSTGPAYEQYF
.	TRBV30	TRBJ1-1	.	TGTGCCTGGGAGGGAGGGACTGAAGCTTTCTTT	CAWEGGTEAFF
.	TRBV30	TRBJ2-7	.	TGTGCCTGGAGTGTAACGGGGTACGAGCAGTACTTC	CAWSVTGYEQYF
TRBD1	TRBV6-5	TRBJ1-1	.	TGTGCCAGCAGTCTGGCGACAGGGCGAACTGAAGCTTTCTTT	CASSLATGRTEAFF
.	TRBV4-1	TRBJ2-1	.	TGCGCCAGCAGCCAACGTTCCTACAATGAGCAGTTCTTC	CASSQRSYNEQFF
.	TRBV19	TRBJ1-2	once	TGTGCCAGTACACCGGGGTTGAACAGCTTCTATGGCTACACCTTC	CASTPGLNSFYGYTF
TRBD2	TRBV14	TRBJ2-1	.	TGTGCCAGCAGCCAAGGCGGGGGAAGAATAGGGGAGCAGTTCTTC	CASSQGGGRIGEQFF
.	TRBV19	TRBJ1-3	.	TGTGCCAGTAGTTTTATGGACAGTACCTCTGGAAACACCATATATTTT	CASSFMDSTSGNTIYF
.	TRBV9	TRBJ1-2	once	TGTGCCAGCAGCGTAGGAGACAGGAGGAATGACTATGGCTACACCTTC	CASSVGDRRNDYGYTF
.	TRBV18	TRBJ1-2	.	TGTGCCAGCTCACCTCTTACTGGGGCAAACTATGGCTACACCTTC	CASSPLTGANYGYTF
.	TRBV4-1	TRBJ1-3	.	TGCGCCAGCAGCCAAGAAATGGTTTCTAGAAACACCATATATTTT	CASSQEMVSRNTIYF
.	TRBV27	TRBJ1-6	few	TGTGCCAGCAGTTTACAGGTCTATTCACCCCTCCACTTT	CASSLQVYSPLHF
TRBD1	TRBV18	TRBJ1-3	.	TGTGCCAGCTCATCGACAGGGGTTGGAAACACCATATATTTT	CASSSTGVGNTIYF
.	TRBV27	TRBJ2-1	.	TGTGCCAGCAGTTTGAGGCTAGCTGGTTACAATGAGCAGTTCTTC	CASSLRLAGYNEQFF
.	TRBV14	TRBJ2-1	.	TGTGCCAGCAGCCAAACTGGAGGCCATGAGCAGTTCTTC	CASSQTGGHEQFF
TRBD1	TRBV5-4	TRBJ1-2	.	TGTGCCAGCAGCCGGGACAGCGATTATGGCTACACCTTC	CASSRDSDYGYTF
.	TRBV5-4	TRBJ2-2	.	TGTGCCAGCAGCTTGAAGGGCGGGGACACCGGGGAGCTGTTTTTT	CASSLKGGDTGELFF